This is a list of T cell receptor beta chains from one sample in a study of human CD8 memory T cell subsets. TCRdb reanalyzed the 5' RACE reads, giving one entry per CDR3 protein sequence and no DNA. The sample holds about 6,200 distinct CDR3 sequences. Specimen: CD8+ effector memory T cells (TEM) sorted from PBMCs. Receptors originate from a human donor in good health. Both conserved end residues are part of each CDR3. The size entry is marked missing in some rows and otherwise reads once, few, many or a size class.

V gene	clone size	J gene	CDR3 protein
TRBV5-4	.	TRBJ1-1	CASSFANTGTEAFF
TRBV29-1	.	TRBJ2-7	CSVVGELAEYEQYF
TRBV3-1	medium-sized	TRBJ1-1	CASRSTGNEAFF
TRBV18	.	TRBJ2-1	CASSPGQNEQFF
TRBV28	.	TRBJ1-1	CASSREGLNTEAFF
TRBV5-1	.	TRBJ1-1	CASSPNSRWGEAFF
TRBV27	medium-sized	TRBJ1-5	CASRSQGINQPQHF
TRBV21-1	.	TRBJ2-1	CASSNRGNEQFF
TRBV28	.	TRBJ2-7	CASSFGDMYEQYF
TRBV4-3	.	TRBJ2-7	CASSHGTSGSYEQYF
TRBV7-8	.	TRBJ2-5	CASSLAYREIETQYF
TRBV28	.	TRBJ2-2	CASSFNGLAGVPDTGELFF
TRBV28	.	TRBJ2-1	CASRRRGARDNEQFF
TRBV2	.	TRBJ2-7	CASSEDPGYPYEQYF
TRBV10-2	.	TRBJ1-1	CASQTGRTEAFF
TRBV7-8	medium-sized	TRBJ1-4	CASSLALGAWEKLFF
TRBV20-1	.	TRBJ2-2	CSAREMDSTGELFF
TRBV6-1	.	TRBJ2-1	CASSEEIARAGNEQFF
TRBV27	.	TRBJ2-2	CASSLQVLAGNINTGELFF
TRBV28	.	TRBJ1-1	CASSLGRRPTEAFF
TRBV9	.	TRBJ1-1	CASSVAGTGRNTEAFF
TRBV5-5	.	TRBJ2-7	CASSPGGVYEQYF